The 24 T cell receptor beta chains presented below share a single source sample, sequenced in a study of tumor-infiltrating lymphocytes in primary liver carcinoma (dated by TCRdb to 2015 to 2018). Sequencer: Illumina HiSeq 2500. Using a constant-region primer and ProtoScript II reverse transcriptase, TCRbeta-specific cDNA was reverse-transcribed from around 500 ng total RNA. Construction of the TCRbeta libraries relied on three nested rounds of multiplex PCR, following a slightly modified ARM-PCR procedure. Each of the first two PCR rounds ran for around 9 cycles and used multiplex TRBV1-TRBV30 forward primers together with a Cbeta reverse primer. TCRdb applied fastp at Q25 and MiXCR to the public reads, then kept only in-frame beta chains. Here each entry gathers all rows of one CDR3 protein and keeps the most common genes and DNA. The sample data list about 44,000 distinct CDR3 sequences, and more than 70% of these were observed just once. The ten largest clonotypes hold more than 35% of the sample.

Total RNA and DNA were co-extracted without cell sorting from approximately 20-30 mg of bulk tissue using the AllPrep DNA/RNA mini kit. Sequencing used tumor-adjacent normal liver tissue. These receptors all stem from a woman in her twenties or thirties with primary liver carcinoma and hepatitis B virus infection.

This clonotype was observed at least ten times. The chain uses TRBV6-6 and TRBJ2-3; D is ambiguous. The CDR3 extends over 16 amino acids. The V gene's germline CDR1 is MNHNY and CDR2 SVGAGI (reference sequence). V shed 4 bases and J shed 4 bases, with 18 bases lying between them. The CDR3 nucleotides are TGTGCCAGCAGTTCCGGTCTATCAAGCAAGGCAGATACGCAGTATTTT. Translating gives CASSSGLSSKADTQYF.

This clonotype was seen ten or more times. The J gene is TRBJ2-7, the V gene TRBV28; unclear D gene. V lost 2 bases and J 1 base, leaving 6 bases between the germline ends. Germline values: CDR1 MDHEN, CDR2 SYDVKM. The CDR3 has 13 residues. The CDR3 reads CASSLQFSYEQYF. The CDR3 DNA reads TGTGCCAGCAGTTTACAGTTTTCCTACGAGCAGTACTTC.

This chain links TRBV4-2 with TRBJ2-7, with 7 bases fitting TRBD1. The J segment lost 4 bases and the V segment lost 3 bases, leaving 9 bases of the junction unmatched. Looked up from germline, CDR1 is LGHNA and CDR2 is YNFKEQ. The CDR3 runs 15 residues. The CDR3 DNA reads TGTGCCAGCAGCCATGACTCGACAGGGTCTTACGAGCAGTACTTC. Its translation: CASSHDSTGSYEQYF.

In regard to this clonotype: This may arise from a read error, as a much more abundant clone is one base away. This chain uses TRBV2 with TRBJ2-7; a possible D gene is TRBD1 (5 bases). The CDR3 has 13 amino acids. V was clipped by 7 bases and J by 4 bases, with 14 bases between them. Germline CDR1 reads SNHLY; CDR2 reads FYNNEI. The CDR3 nucleotides are TGTGCCAGCACAGTAGGACACACATACGAGCAGTACTTC. Translating gives CASTVGHTYEQYF.

This clonotype has a handful of counts. This chain uses TRBV7-8 with TRBJ2-3; 10 bases fit TRBD2. Germline CDR1 is SGHVS and CDR2 is FQNEAQ. CDR3 length: 18 residues. Germline trimming cut 5 bases from V and 4 bases from J; bases unmatched to any gene: 15. The CDR3 reads CASSPLGGSGGASDTQYF. The DNA for the CDR3 is TGTGCCAGCAGCCCCCTGGGGGGGAGCGGGGGGGCCTCAGATACGCAGTATTTT. The variable domain in full, completed from reference TRBV7-8 and TRBJ2-3, reads GAGVSQSPRYKVAKRGQDVALRCDPISGHVSLFWYQQALGQGPEFLTYFQNEAQLDKSGLPSDRFFAERPEGSVSTLKIQRTQQEDSAVYLCASSPLGGSGGASDTQYFGPGTRLTVL.

The CDR3 protein is CASPQSGIQGYEQYF. The CDR3 nucleotides are TGTGCCAGCCCACAATCCGGTATACAAGGTTACGAGCAGTACTTC. The chain combines TRBV12-3 or TRBV12-4 with TRBJ2-7; D ambiguous. The CDR3 has 15 residues. Trimming cost V 8 bases and J 4 bases, with 21 bases left between them.

This clonotype was observed a few times. Written as DNA, the CDR3 is TGTGCCAGCACTATGACGGGCTTCTCATGGGCCAACGTCCTGACTTTC. Amino acid sequence: CASTMTGFSWANVLTF. The chain couples TRBV5-8 to TRBJ2-6; D uncertain. V was trimmed by 6 bases and J by 5 bases, leaving 18 bases between them. Germline CDR1 SGHTS, CDR2 YDEGEE. The CDR3 runs to 16 residues.

The chain joins TRBV12-3 or TRBV12-4 to TRBJ1-1, with D possibly TRBD1 on 5 matching bases. The CDR3 extends over 13 amino acids. DNA of the CDR3: TGTCTCAACAGTTTTGGGGGTTTGACTGAAGCTTTCTTT. Translated, it gives CLNSFGGLTEAFF.

Of note for this clonotype: A junction end diverges from the germline sequence, so it may reflect a read error. This chain links TRBV11-2 with TRBJ2-1, with D maybe TRBD2 (7 bases). Looked up from germline, CDR1 is SGHAT and CDR2 is FQNNGV. The CDR3 has 15 residues. The DNA for the CDR3 is TGTGCCAGCATCACAGGGACTAACGGGATTAATGAGCAGTCCTTC. It encodes CASITGTNGINEQSF.

On this clonotype: Compared with germline, one end of the junction differs, possibly owing to a read error. The rearrangement joins TRBV30 to TRBJ1-6; D is possibly TRBD1 (6 bases). Germline-derived CDR1 and CDR2 are GTSNPN and SVGIG (reference sequence). The CDR3 totals 17 residues. In DNA, the CDR3 is TGTGCCCGGAGCGTACCCTGGAATTACAGGGAAGGGTCACCCCTCCACTTT. It specifies CARSVPWNYREGSPLHF.

To note about this clonotype: A clone one base away is much larger, so this may be a read error. This chain uses TRBV2 with TRBJ2-7, with D tentatively TRBD1 (7 bases). The CDR3 loop spans 15 amino acids. Germline lookup yields CDR1 SNHLY and CDR2 FYNNEI. CDR3 DNA sequence: TGTACCAGCCACCCAGGGGGAGGCTGGTCCTACGAGCAGTACTTC. It encodes CTSHPGGGWSYEQYF.

This clonotype showed up just once. A read error may account for a junction end that differs from germline. The V gene is TRBV7-8, the J gene TRBJ2-3, with 10 positions matching TRBD2. CDR1 and CDR2 (germline): SGHVS, FQNEAQ. This CDR3 contains 17 residues. The CDR3 region has the DNA TGTGCCAGCAGCTTAGGACTAGCGGGTTATTTCACAGATACGAAGTATTTT. It encodes CASSLGLAGYFTDTKYF.

On this clonotype: A junction end diverges from the germline sequence, so it may reflect a read error. The chain links TRBV13 to TRBJ2-1, with TRBD2 matching over 13 bases. Per the germline V gene, CDR1 is PRHDT and CDR2 is FYEKMQ (reference sequence). CDR3 size: 16 residues. In DNA form, the CDR3 reads TGTGCCAGCAGCACTGGGACTAGCGGGGTATACAATGTGCAGTTCTTC. Translated: CASSTGTSGVYNVQFF.

V usage is TRBV11-1 and J usage is TRBJ2-7; TRBD2 matches at 7 bases. J lost 0 bases, V lost 6 bases, and 5 bases had no gene match. This CDR3 has 14 amino acids. Germline CDR1 SGHAT, CDR2 FQDESV (reference sequence). The DNA for the CDR3 is TGTGCCAGCAGACTAGCGATGGCCTCCTACGAGCAGTACTTC. Protein product: CASRLAMASYEQYF.

The chain carries TRBV20-1 and TRBJ2-3, with D hard to call. CDR1 DFQATT and CDR2 SNEGSKA come from the germline V gene (reference sequence). The V end lost 0 bases, the J end lost 1 base, and 8 bases lay between the germline ends. The CDR3 has 14 residues. DNA of the CDR3: TGCAGTGCTAGAGATAAAGTCCGCACAGATACGCAGTATTTT. Its protein product is CSARDKVRTDTQYF.

Only a few counts were recorded for this clonotype. A junction boundary mismatches the germline segment, possibly from a read error. This chain connects TRBV28 to TRBJ1-2; D gene unclear. Germline CDR1 MDHEN, CDR2 SYDVKM. The CDR3 sequence is 16 residues long. CDR3 nucleotide sequence: TGTGCTAGCAGTAGCCCCGCGGGCGCTAAAGGCTATGGCTACACCTTC. Its translation is CASSSPAGAKGYGYTF.

With respect to this clonotype: A read error is likely, as this CDR3 ends without the conserved phenylalanine or tryptophan. DNA of the CDR3: TGCGCCGGCAGCCAAGATGCCTTAAGCTCCTACAATGAGCAGTTCCTC. Translation gives CAGSQDALSSYNEQFL. The chain links TRBV4-3 to TRBJ2-1; D call uncertain. Germline V gene data show CDR1 as LGHNA and CDR2 as YSLEER. CDR3 length: 16 amino acids.

This clonotype was counted between two and nine times. A much larger clone sits a single nucleotide away, making a read error possible. This chain connects TRBV28 to TRBJ1-4; no firm D call. The CDR3 has 15 residues. CDR1 and CDR2 from the germline V gene are MDHEN and SYDVKM. Between the trimmed V and J ends, which lost 10 bases and 8 bases, there was a span of 23 bases. CDR3 coding DNA: TGTGCCAACACCACCCCTCGGGTACGACAAGAAAAACTGTTTTTT. Encoded protein: CANTTPRVRQEKLFF.

This clonotype was counted a few times. A read error may explain this, as a much larger clone is one base away. The chain recombines TRBV7-9 with TRBJ2-7, with D unresolved. There are 11 residues in the CDR3. Trimming took off 7 bases at V and 8 bases at J, with 12 bases between the two ends. From germline, CDR1 is SEHNR and CDR2 FQNEAQ (reference sequence). The CDR3 sequence is CASTSSYKQYF. CDR3 nucleotide sequence: TGTGCCAGCACCTCTTCGTACAAGCAGTACTTC.

This clonotype was recorded only once. The final CDR3 position lacks the conserved phenylalanine or tryptophan, pointing to a likely read error. V usage is TRBV4-2 and J usage is TRBJ2-1, with 9 bases lining up with TRBD2. With 4 bases clipped from V and 9 bases from J, the junction kept 16 bases outside the gene matches. The CDR3 spans 17 residues. Germline V gene sequence: CDR1 LGHNA, CDR2 YNFKEQ. The CDR3 sequence: CASSRHIAGGSRGEQFL. The CDR3 region has the DNA TGTGCCAGCAGCCGCCATATTGCGGGAGGGTCCAGAGGTGAGCAGTTCCTC.

Regarding this clonotype: This may come from a read error, since a much larger clone is one base off. The chain links TRBV7-9 to TRBJ2-3; 8 bases align to TRBD2. The CDR3 totals 17 residues. In germline, CDR1 is SEHNR, CDR2 FQNEAQ (reference sequence). V was pared by 2 bases and J by 3 bases, with 10 bases of the junction left unmatched. The CDR3 DNA follows: TGTGCCAGCAGCTTATGTCAAGCGGGAGCTAGGACAGATACGCAGTATTTT. Protein: CASSLCQAGARTDTQYF.

This clonotype was picked up a small number of times. V and J are TRBV7-9 and TRBJ2-7; 7 bases line up with TRBD2. Germline CDR1 reads SEHNR; CDR2 reads FQNEAQ (reference sequence). The CDR3 spans 14 residues. The CDR3 DNA reads as TGTACTAGCAGTTCGGGAGGCCTCTCCTACGAGCAGTACTTC. Amino acid sequence: CTSSSGGLSYEQYF.

Concerning this clonotype: Without the conserved terminal phenylalanine or tryptophan, this CDR3 likely stems from a read error. The rearrangement joins TRBV12-3 or TRBV12-4 to TRBJ2-5, with D possibly TRBD1 on 5 matching bases. This CDR3 has 13 residues. The CDR3 sequence: CASASTGQGTQYS. The CDR3 nucleotides are TGTGCCAGCGCAAGTACAGGTCAAGGGACCCAGTACTCC.

This clonotype was recorded at least ten times. V and J are TRBV5-1 and TRBJ2-2, with D tentatively TRBD2 (7 bases). This CDR3 comprises 17 residues. Germline V gene sequence: CDR1 SGHRS, CDR2 YFSETQ. V was clipped by 4 bases and J by 0 bases, with 16 bases between them. The CDR3 DNA reads as TGCGCCAGCAGCCGAGGAGGGGGGGCGTCGAACACCGGGGAGCTGTTTTTT. Its translation: CASSRGGGASNTGELFF.